The rows below give T cell receptor beta chains drawn from one sample of a study of blood T cell repertoires in COVID-19. The table came from immunoSEQ multiplex PCR; TCRdb's copy has only in-frame clones and leaves some out. In the table there are approximately 69,000 clones, approximately 79% of which are singletons. The sequenced sample was peripheral blood. All receptors derive from a human donor in a cohort sampled during active COVID-19. The CDR3 runs from the conserved cysteine through the conserved F or W.

v_gene | CDR3aa
TRBV30 | CAWSPGQGMRAEAFF
TRBV18 | CASSRQLAGVQETQYF
TRBV7-9 | CASSISTRNSNQPQHF
TRBV5-6 | CASSARGPSGEQYF
TRBV11-1 | CASSLGQGPNTEAFF
TRBV6-4 | CASSAGPGNTIYF
TRBV28 | CASSAPGFGGVGELFF
TRBV19 | CASSPTGVETQYF
TRBV10-3 | CAISGTSAGGTGELFF
TRBV28 | CASSEQDGRTYGYTF
TRBV2 | CASREGSNRNTIYF
TRBV5-1 | CASSLDSGVDTDTQYF
TRBV3-1/TRBV3-2 | CASSQDASSGTQYF
TRBV27 | CASRGGGAGQKDTQYF
TRBV12-3/TRBV12-4 | CASSRQGTYGYTF
TRBV9 | CASSVAASGGLGETQYF